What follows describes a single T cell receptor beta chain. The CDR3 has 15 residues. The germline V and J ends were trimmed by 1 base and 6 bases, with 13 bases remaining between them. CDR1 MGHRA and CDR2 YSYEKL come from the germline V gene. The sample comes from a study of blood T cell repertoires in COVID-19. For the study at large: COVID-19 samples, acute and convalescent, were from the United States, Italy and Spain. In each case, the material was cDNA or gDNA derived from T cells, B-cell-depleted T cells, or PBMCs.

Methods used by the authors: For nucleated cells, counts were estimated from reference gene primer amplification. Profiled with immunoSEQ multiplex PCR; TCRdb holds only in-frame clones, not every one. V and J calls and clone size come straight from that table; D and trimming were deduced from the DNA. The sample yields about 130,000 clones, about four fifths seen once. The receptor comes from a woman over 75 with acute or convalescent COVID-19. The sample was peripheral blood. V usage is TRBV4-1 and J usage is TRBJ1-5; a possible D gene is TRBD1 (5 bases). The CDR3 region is CASSQVAGKIQPQHF. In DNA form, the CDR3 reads TGCGCCAGCAGCCAAGTTGCAGGGAAGATTCAGCCCCAGCATTTT.